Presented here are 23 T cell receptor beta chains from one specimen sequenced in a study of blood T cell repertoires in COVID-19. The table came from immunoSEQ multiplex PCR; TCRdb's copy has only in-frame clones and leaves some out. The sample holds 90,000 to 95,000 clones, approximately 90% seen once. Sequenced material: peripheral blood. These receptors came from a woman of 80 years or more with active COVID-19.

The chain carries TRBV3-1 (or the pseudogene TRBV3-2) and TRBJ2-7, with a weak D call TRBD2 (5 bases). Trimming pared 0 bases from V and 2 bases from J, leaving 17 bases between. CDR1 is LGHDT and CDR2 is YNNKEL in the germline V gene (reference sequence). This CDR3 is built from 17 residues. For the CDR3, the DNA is TGTGCCAGCAGCCAAGAAGACTGGCGAGCGGTCCCCTACGAGCAGTACTTC. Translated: CASSQEDWRAVPYEQYF.

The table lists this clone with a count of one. The CDR3 reads CASHRGRGANVLTF. As DNA, the CDR3 is TGTGCCAGCCACAGGGGGCGCGGGGCCAACGTCCTGACTTTC. This chain joins TRBV7-2 and TRBJ2-6; 9 bases are shared with TRBD1. V lost 8 bases, J lost 4 bases, and 3 bases stayed unmatched. The CDR3 is made up of 14 amino acids. Germline CDR1 is SGHTA and CDR2 is FQGNSA.

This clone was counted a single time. CDR3 sequence reads: CASSRTGALSGANVLTF. DNA for the CDR3: TGTGCCAGTAGTAGGACAGGGGCTTTATCTGGGGCCAACGTCCTGACTTTC. This chain links TRBV19 with TRBJ2-6; 9 positions agree with TRBD1. CDR3 length equals 17 residues. The V gene end was trimmed by 4 bases and the J gene end by 1 base; junction bases not matched to a gene: 5. Germline V lookup: CDR1 LNHDA, CDR2 SQIVND (reference sequence).

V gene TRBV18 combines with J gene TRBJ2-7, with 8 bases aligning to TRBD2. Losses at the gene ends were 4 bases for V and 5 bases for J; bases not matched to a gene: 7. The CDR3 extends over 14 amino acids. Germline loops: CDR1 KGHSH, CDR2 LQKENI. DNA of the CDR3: TGTGCCAGCTCACTCAATCTAGCGGGTGACGAGCAGTACTTC. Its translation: CASSLNLAGDEQYF.

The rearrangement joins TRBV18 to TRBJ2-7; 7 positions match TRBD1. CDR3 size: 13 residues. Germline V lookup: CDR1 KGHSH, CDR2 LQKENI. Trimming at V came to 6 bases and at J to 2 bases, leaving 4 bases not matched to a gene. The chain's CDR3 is CASSLGQTYEQYF. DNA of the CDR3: TGTGCCAGCTCGCTGGGACAGACCTACGAGCAGTACTTC.

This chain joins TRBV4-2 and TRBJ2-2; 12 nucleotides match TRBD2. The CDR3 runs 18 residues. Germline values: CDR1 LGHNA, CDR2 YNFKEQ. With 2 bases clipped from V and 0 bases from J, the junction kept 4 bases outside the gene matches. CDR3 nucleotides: TGTGCCAGCAGCCAAAAACTAGCGGGGGGCTCGAACACCGGGGAGCTGTTTTTT. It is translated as CASSQKLAGGSNTGELFF.

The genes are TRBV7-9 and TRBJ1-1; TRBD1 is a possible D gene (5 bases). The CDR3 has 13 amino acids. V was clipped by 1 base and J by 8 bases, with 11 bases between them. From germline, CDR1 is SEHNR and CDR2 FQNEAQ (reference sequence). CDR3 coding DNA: TGTGCCAGCAGCTTAGTTGGGGCTGGGGAAGCTTTCTTT. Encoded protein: CASSLVGAGEAFF.

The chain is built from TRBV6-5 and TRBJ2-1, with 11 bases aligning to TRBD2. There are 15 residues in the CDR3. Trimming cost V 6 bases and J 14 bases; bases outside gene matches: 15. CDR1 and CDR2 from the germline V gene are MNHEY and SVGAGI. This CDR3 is CASRGSGRAVLSKFF. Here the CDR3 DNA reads TGTGCCAGCAGGGGTAGCGGGAGGGCCGTTCTCTCCAAGTTCTTC.

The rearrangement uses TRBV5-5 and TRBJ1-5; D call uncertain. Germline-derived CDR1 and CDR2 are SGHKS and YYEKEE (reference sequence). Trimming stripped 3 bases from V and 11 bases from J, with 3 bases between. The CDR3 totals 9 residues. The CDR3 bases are TGTGCCAGCAGCTCGTCCCAGCATTTT. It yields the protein CASSSSQHF. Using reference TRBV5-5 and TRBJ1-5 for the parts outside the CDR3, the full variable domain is DAGVTQSPTHLIKTRGQQVTLRCSPISGHKSVSWYQQVLGQGPQFIFQYYEKEERGRGNFPDRFSARQFPNYSSELNVNALLLGDSALYLCASSSSQHFGDGTRLSIL.

The CDR3 loop reads CASSLGTGSVETQYF. The DNA for the CDR3 is TGTGCCAGCAGCCTCGGGACAGGGAGCGTGGAGACCCAGTACTTC. The chain is built from TRBV5-6 and TRBJ2-5, with 9 bases aligning to TRBD1. CDR1 is SGHDT, CDR2 YYEEEE, per germline. This CDR3 contains 15 residues. The V segment lost 4 bases and the J segment 5 bases; nucleotides outside the gene matches: 9.

The CDR3 coding sequence is TGTGCCAGCAGCGTAGAGTGGACAGGGGGCAATGAGCAGTTCTTC. Its translation is CASSVEWTGGNEQFF. V usage is TRBV9 and J usage is TRBJ2-1, with 10 bases that match TRBD1. Germline V gives CDR1 SGDLS, CDR2 YYNGEE. This CDR3 region has 15 residues. With V trimmed by 0 bases and J by 6 bases, 3 bases remained unmatched.

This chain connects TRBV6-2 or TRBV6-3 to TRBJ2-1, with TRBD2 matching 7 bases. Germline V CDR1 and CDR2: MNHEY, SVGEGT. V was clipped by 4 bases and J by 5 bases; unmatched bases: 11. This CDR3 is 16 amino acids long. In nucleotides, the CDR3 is TGTGCCAGCAGTTGGGTGAGGACTAGGGGAAACAATGAGCAGTTCTTC. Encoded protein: CASSWVRTRGNNEQFF.

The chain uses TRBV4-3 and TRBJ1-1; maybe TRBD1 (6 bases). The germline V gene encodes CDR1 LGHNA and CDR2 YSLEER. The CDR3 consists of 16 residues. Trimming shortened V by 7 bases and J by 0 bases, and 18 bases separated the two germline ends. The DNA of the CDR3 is TGCGCCAGCAAGGAGAACCTAGGGGACATGAACACTGAAGCTTTCTTT. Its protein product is CASKENLGDMNTEAFF.

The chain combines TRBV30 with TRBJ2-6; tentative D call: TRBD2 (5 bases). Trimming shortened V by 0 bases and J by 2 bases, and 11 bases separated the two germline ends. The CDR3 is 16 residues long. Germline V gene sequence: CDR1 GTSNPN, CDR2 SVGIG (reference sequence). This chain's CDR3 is CAWSVRVGAGANVLTF. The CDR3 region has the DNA TGTGCCTGGAGTGTACGGGTCGGGGCTGGGGCCAACGTCCTGACTTTC.

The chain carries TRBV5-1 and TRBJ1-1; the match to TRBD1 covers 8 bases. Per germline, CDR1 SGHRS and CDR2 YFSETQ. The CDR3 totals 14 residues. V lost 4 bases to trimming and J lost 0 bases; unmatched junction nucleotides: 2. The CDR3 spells CASSPDRVNTEAFF. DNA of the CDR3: TGCGCCAGCAGCCCGGACAGGGTGAACACTGAAGCTTTCTTT.

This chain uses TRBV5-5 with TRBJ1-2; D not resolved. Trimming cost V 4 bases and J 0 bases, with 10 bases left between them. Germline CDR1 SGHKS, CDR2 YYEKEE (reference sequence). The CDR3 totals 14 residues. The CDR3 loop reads CASSDYRANYGYTF. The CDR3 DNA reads TGTGCCAGCAGCGACTACCGAGCTAACTATGGCTACACCTTC.

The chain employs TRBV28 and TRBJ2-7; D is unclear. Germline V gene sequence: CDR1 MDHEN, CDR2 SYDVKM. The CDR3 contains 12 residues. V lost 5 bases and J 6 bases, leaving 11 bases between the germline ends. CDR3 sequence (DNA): TGTGCCAGCAGTCCTCTAGTTAGCGAGCAGTACTTC. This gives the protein CASSPLVSEQYF.

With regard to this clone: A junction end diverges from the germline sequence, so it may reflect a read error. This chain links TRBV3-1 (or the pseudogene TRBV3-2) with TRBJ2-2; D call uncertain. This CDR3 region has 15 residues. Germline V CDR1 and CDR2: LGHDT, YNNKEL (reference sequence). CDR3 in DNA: TGTGCCAGCAGCGAAGACGGAGTTAACACCGGGGAGCTGTTTTTT. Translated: CASSEDGVNTGELFF.

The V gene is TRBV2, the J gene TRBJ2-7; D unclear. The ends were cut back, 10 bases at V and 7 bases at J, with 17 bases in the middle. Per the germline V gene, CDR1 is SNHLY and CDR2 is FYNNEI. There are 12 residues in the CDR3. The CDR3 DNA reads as TGTGCCACCGCCCGCCTAGGCCTGGAGCAGTACTTC. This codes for CATARLGLEQYF.

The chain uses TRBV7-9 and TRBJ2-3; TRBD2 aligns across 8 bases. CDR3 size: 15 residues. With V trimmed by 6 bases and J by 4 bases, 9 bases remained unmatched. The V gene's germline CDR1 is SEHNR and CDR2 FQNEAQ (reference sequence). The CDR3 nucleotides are TGTGCCAGCAGGCGCCCCCGGACTAGCCCAGATACGCAGTATTTT. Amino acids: CASRRPRTSPDTQYF.

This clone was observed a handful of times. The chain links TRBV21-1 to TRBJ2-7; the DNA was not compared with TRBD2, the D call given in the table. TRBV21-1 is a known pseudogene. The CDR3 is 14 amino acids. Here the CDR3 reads CASARRGIGYEQYF. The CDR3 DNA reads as TGTGCCAGCGCCAGGCGGGGTATCGGCTACGAGCAGTACTTC.

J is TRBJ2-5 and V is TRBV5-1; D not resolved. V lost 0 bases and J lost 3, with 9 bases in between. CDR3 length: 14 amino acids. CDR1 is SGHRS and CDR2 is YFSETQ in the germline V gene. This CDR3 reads CASSLDPREETQYF. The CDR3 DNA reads TGCGCCAGCAGCTTGGACCCCCGGGAAGAGACCCAGTACTTC.

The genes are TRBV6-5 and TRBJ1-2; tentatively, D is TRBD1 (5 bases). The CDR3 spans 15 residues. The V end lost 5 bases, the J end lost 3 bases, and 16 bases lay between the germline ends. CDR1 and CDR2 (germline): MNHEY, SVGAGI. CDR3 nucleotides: TGTGCCAGCAGTCCCGCGGGACTCCTAGACTATGGCTACACCTTC. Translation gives CASSPAGLLDYGYTF.